The rows below give T cell receptor beta chains drawn from one sample of a study of blood T cell repertoires in COVID-19. The assay was immunoSEQ multiplex PCR, and TCRdb's table has in-frame clones only and misses some. The table lists a few hundred thousand clones, 85% to 90% of them singletons. The specimen sequenced was peripheral blood. The receptors shown here come from a woman aged 25 to 45 with COVID-19, enrolled during active disease. Each CDR3 is given with its conserved first and last residue. Each record gives: CDR3 length, V gene, clone size, D gene, J gene, CDR3 protein, CDR3 DNA. The D gene is left open where the match is weak. Only part of the rows carry a size: once, few, many, or a class if the clone is expanded.

14	TRBV19	NA	NA	TRBJ1-5	CASSISGAEQPQHF	TGTGCCAGTAGTATTTCGGGTGCAGAACAGCCCCAGCATTTT
17	TRBV5-6	few	NA	TRBJ2-6	CASSRIGQGSGANVLTF	TGTGCCAGCAGCAGGATAGGGCAGGGCTCTGGGGCCAACGTCCTGACTTTC
16	TRBV7-6	NA	NA	TRBJ1-5	CASSLGGTNSNQPQHF	TGTGCCAGCAGCTTAGGAGGCACAAATAGCAATCAGCCCCAGCATTTT
16	TRBV11-3	NA	NA	TRBJ2-2	CASSQVARKIPGELFF	TGTGCCAGCAGCCAAGTGGCAAGAAAAATCCCCGGGGAGCTGTTTTTT
14	TRBV27	NA	NA	TRBJ1-1	CASSSGQTNTEAFF	TGTGCCAGCAGTTCAGGACAGACAAACACTGAAGCTTTCTTT
13	TRBV19	NA	NA	TRBJ2-1	CASSLLVGVEQFF	TGTGCCAGTAGTCTCCTAGTCGGGGTAGAGCAGTTCTTC
13	TRBV11-2	few	NA	TRBJ1-1	CASSLDLGSEAFF	TGTGCCAGCAGCTTAGATCTAGGGAGCGAAGCTTTCTTT
17	TRBV2	NA	TRBD1	TRBJ2-7	CASSERGQVFRSYEQYF	TGTGCCAGCAGTGAACGGGGACAGGTGTTCAGGTCCTACGAGCAGTACTTC
14	TRBV3-1/TRBV3-2	NA	NA	TRBJ1-6	CAAGESSYNSPLHF	TGTGCTGCGGGGGAAAGCTCCTATAATTCACCCCTCCACTTT
12	TRBV5-1	NA	NA	TRBJ1-2	CASTLPGLGYTF	TGCGCCAGCACCCTCCCGGGACTCGGCTACACCTTC
13	TRBV18	NA	NA	TRBJ1-5	CASSLLRNQPQHF	TGTGCCAGCTCCCTTTTGAGAAATCAGCCCCAGCATTTT
17	TRBV21-1	NA	NA	TRBJ1-4	CASSIKGAQFIRKEVFF	TGTGCCAGCAGCATCAAAGGGGCACAGTTCATTCGAAAAGAGGTGTTTTTT
13	TRBV18	NA	NA	TRBJ1-2	CASSPDSNYGYTF	TGTGCCAGCTCACCGGACAGTAACTATGGCTACACCTTC
13	TRBV10-1	NA	TRBD2	TRBJ2-1	CASASGVYNEQFF	TGCGCCTCCGCTAGCGGGGTTTACAATGAGCAGTTCTTC
14	TRBV28	NA	NA	TRBJ1-3	CASSLVLSGNTIYF	TGTGCCAGCAGTTTAGTCCTTTCTGGAAACACCATATATTTT
13	TRBV5-4	NA	NA	TRBJ2-5	CASTPGGQETQYF	TGTGCCAGCACCCCCGGAGGACAAGAGACCCAGTACTTC
15	TRBV19	NA	NA	TRBJ1-5	CASSIGRGRMGPQHF	TGTGCCAGTAGTATAGGGCGGGGGAGGATGGGACCCCAGCATTTT
16	TRBV7-9	NA	TRBD2	TRBJ2-2	CASSRTSGGPPGELFF	TGTGCCAGCAGCCGGACTAGCGGGGGGCCGCCCGGGGAGCTGTTTTTT
12	TRBV6-5	once	NA	TRBJ1-2	CASSALGVFYTF	TGTGCCAGCAGCGCGTTAGGGGTATTCTACACCTTC
15	TRBV7-6	NA	TRBD2	TRBJ2-3	CASSWMTSGTDTQYF	TGTGCCAGCAGCTGGATGACTAGCGGCACAGATACGCAGTATTTT
15	TRBV28	NA	NA	TRBJ1-5	CASSSPTLSNQPQHF	TGTGCCAGCAGTTCCCCTACGCTTAGCAATCAGCCCCAGCATTTT
16	TRBV18	NA	TRBD1	TRBJ1-1	CASSPGTGLGNTEAFF	TGTGCCAGCTCACCCGGGACAGGCTTGGGGAACACTGAAGCTTTCTTT
13	TRBV29-1	NA	NA	TRBJ2-1	CSVESTAWNEQFF	TGCAGCGTTGAGAGTACAGCTTGGAATGAGCAGTTCTTC
14	TRBV5-5	once	TRBD1	TRBJ1-2	CASSFSGGSDGYTF	TGTGCCAGCAGCTTTTCAGGGGGCTCGGATGGCTACACCTTC
13	TRBV29-1	NA	TRBD1	TRBJ2-5	CSVCRDRVETQYF	TGCAGCGTTTGCCGGGACAGGGTAGAGACCCAGTACTTC
12	TRBV10-3	NA	NA	TRBJ2-5	CAISVRLFTQYF	TGTGCCATCAGTGTGAGGCTTTTTACCCAGTACTTC
14	TRBV7-9	NA	TRBD2	TRBJ2-7	CASSPPGGDYEQYF	TGTGCCAGCAGCCCTCCGGGGGGGGATTACGAGCAGTACTTC
17	TRBV27	NA	NA	TRBJ2-7	CASSFIVGAGRSHEQYF	TGTGCCAGCAGTTTTATCGTCGGGGCGGGGAGGTCCCACGAGCAGTACTTC
14	TRBV10-2	NA	TRBD1	TRBJ1-5	CASRQGGSNQPQHF	TGCGCCAGCCGGCAGGGGGGAAGCAATCAGCCCCAGCATTTT
16	TRBV29-1	NA	TRBD1	TRBJ1-1	CSVEDPWTGGRGEAFF	TGCAGCGTTGAAGATCCTTGGACAGGGGGCCGCGGTGAAGCTTTCTTT
14	TRBV2	once	NA	TRBJ1-5	CASSSDSLYQPQHF	TGTGCCAGCAGTTCCGACAGCCTTTATCAGCCCCAGCATTTT
15	TRBV7-9	NA	TRBD2	TRBJ2-5	CASSLGASGAETQYF	TGTGCCAGCAGCTTAGGGGCTAGCGGGGCGGAGACCCAGTACTTC
15	TRBV7-6	NA	TRBD1	TRBJ2-3	CASSFSGQHTDTQYF	TGTGCCAGCAGCTTCTCGGGACAGCACACAGATACGCAGTATTTT
16	TRBV3-1/TRBV3-2	NA	NA	TRBJ2-3	CASSQDLTGVADTQYF	TGTGCCAGCAGCCAAGATCTAACGGGGGTGGCAGATACGCAGTATTTT
13	TRBV9	NA	NA	TRBJ2-1	CASSSDSYNEQFF	TGTGCCAGCAGCTCGGACAGCTACAATGAGCAGTTCTTC
19	TRBV19	NA	NA	TRBJ1-5	CASSPAWPGPRIGNQPQHF	TGTGCCAGTAGCCCCGCATGGCCAGGCCCCAGAATTGGCAATCAGCCCCAGCATTTT
12	TRBV29-1	NA	NA	TRBJ1-2	CSVGGANYGYTF	TGCAGCGTTGGGGGCGCTAACTATGGCTACACCTTC
12	TRBV7-8	NA	NA	TRBJ2-7	CASSLDLGEQYF	TGTGCCAGCAGCTTAGACCTAGGCGAGCAGTACTTC
13	TRBV30	NA	NA	TRBJ1-1	CAWSYLGETEAFF	TGTGCCTGGAGTTATCTGGGCGAAACTGAAGCTTTCTTT
17	TRBV30	NA	TRBD1	TRBJ1-5	CAWSAATGGGISQPQHF	TGTGCCTGGAGTGCCGCTACAGGGGGGGGAATTAGTCAGCCCCAGCATTTT
13	TRBV11-2	NA	NA	TRBJ1-2	CASSLPFNYGYTF	TGTGCCAGCAGCTTACCCTTTAACTATGGCTACACCTTC
15	TRBV7-6	NA	TRBD1	TRBJ1-6	CASSFRQGGNSPLHF	TGTGCCAGCAGCTTTCGACAGGGTGGGAATTCACCCCTCCACTTT
16	TRBV7-9	few	NA	TRBJ2-3	CASSLVVGGSTDTQYF	TGTGCCAGCAGCTTAGTAGTTGGGGGCAGCACAGATACGCAGTATTTT
14	TRBV6-5	NA	NA	TRBJ1-5	CASVGADLNQPQHF	TGTGCCAGCGTTGGGGCAGACCTCAATCAGCCCCAGCATTTT